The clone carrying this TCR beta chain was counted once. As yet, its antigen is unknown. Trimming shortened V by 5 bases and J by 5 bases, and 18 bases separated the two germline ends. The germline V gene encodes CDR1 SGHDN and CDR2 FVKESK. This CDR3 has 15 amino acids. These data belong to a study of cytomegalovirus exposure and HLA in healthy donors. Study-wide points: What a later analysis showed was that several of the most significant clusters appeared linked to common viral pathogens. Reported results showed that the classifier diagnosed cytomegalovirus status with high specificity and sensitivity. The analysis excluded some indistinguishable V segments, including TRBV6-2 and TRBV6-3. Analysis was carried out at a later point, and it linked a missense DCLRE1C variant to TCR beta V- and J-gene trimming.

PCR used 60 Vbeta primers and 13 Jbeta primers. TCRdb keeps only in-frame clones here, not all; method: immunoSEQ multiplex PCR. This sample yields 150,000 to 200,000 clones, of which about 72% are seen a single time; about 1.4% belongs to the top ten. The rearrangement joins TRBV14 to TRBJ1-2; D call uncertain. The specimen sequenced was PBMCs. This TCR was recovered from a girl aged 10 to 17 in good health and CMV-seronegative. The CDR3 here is CASSTFASSPYGYTF. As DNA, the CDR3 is TGTGCCAGCAGCACATTTGCCTCCTCACCTTATGGCTACACCTTC.